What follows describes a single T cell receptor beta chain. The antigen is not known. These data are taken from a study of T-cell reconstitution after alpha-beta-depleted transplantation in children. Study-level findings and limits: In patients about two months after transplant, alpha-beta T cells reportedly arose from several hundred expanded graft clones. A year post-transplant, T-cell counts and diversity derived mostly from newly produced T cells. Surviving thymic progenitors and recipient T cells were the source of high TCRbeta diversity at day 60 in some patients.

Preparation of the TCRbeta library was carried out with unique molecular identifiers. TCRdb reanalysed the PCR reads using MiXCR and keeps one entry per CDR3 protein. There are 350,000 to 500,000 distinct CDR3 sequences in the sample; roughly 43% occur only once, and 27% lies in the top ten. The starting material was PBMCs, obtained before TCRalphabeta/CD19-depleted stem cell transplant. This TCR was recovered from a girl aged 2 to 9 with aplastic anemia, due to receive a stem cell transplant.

DNA for the CDR3: TGTGCCAGCAGTTACTCGTATCAGGGGGCTGGCGAGCAGTACTTC. It is translated as CASSYSYQGAGEQYF. The chain uses TRBV6-5 and TRBJ2-7; 8 bases map to TRBD1. V lost 0 bases to trimming and J lost 6 bases; unmatched junction nucleotides: 7. Germline V gene sequence: CDR1 MNHEY, CDR2 SVGAGI. The CDR3 loop spans 15 amino acids.